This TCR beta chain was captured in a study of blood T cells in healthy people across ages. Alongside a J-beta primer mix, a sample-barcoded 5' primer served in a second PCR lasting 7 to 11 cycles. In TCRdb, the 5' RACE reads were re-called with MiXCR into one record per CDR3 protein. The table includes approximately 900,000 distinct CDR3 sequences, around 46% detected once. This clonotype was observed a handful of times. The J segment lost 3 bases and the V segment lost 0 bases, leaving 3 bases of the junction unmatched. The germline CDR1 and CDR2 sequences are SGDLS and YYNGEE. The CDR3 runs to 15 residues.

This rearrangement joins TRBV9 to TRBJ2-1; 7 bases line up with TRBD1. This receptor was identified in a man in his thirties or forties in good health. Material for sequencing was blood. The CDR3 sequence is CASSVEGQHYNEQFF. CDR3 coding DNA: TGTGCCAGCAGCGTAGAGGGACAGCACTACAATGAGCAGTTCTTC.